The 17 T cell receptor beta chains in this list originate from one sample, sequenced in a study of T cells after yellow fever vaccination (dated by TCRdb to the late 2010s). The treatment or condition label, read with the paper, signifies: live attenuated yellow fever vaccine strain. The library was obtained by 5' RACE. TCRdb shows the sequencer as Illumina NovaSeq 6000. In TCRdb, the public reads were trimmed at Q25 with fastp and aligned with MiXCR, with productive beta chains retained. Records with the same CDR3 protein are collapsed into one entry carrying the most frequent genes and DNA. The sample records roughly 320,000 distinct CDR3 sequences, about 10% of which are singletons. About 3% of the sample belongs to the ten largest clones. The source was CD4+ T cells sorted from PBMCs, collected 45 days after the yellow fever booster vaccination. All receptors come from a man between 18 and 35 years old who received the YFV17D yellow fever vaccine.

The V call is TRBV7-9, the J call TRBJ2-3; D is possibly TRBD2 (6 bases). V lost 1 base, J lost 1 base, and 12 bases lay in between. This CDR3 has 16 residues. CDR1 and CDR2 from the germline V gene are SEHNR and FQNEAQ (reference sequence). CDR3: CASSLGFAGRTDTQYF. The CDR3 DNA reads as TGTGCCAGCAGCTTAGGGTTTGCGGGGCGCACAGATACGCAGTATTTT.

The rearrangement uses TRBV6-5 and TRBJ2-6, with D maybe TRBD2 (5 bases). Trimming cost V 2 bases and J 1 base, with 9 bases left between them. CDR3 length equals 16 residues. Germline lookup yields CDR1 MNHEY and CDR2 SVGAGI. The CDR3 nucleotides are TGTGCCAGCAGTTACACCGGAGGATCTGGGGCCAACGTCCTGACTTTC. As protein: CASSYTGGSGANVLTF.

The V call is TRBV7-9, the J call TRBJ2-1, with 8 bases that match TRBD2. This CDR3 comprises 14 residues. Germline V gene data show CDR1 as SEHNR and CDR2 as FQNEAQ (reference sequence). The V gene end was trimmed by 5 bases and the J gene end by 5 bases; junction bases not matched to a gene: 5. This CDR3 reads CASSMTSADNEQFF. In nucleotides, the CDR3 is TGTGCCAGCAGCATGACTAGCGCTGACAATGAGCAGTTCTTC.

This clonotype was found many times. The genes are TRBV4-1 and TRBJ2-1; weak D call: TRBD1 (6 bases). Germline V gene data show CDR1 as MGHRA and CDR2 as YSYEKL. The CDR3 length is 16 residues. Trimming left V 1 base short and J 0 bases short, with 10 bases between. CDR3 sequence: CASSQGMTGSYNEQFF. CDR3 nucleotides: TGCGCCAGCAGCCAAGGTATGACAGGCTCCTACAATGAGCAGTTCTTC.

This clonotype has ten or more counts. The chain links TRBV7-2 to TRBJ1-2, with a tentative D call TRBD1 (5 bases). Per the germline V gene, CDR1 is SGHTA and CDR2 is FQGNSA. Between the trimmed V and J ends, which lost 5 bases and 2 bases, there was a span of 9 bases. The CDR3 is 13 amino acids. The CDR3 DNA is TGTGCCAGCAGCCCTAACAGGAACTATGGCTACACCTTC. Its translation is CASSPNRNYGYTF.

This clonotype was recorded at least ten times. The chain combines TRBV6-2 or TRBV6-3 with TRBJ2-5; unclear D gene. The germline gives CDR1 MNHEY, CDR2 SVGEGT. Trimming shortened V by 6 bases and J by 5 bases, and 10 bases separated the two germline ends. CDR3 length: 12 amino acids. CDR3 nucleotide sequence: TGTGCCAGCAGCGCTACAGAGGAGACCCAGTACTTC. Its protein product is CASSATEETQYF.

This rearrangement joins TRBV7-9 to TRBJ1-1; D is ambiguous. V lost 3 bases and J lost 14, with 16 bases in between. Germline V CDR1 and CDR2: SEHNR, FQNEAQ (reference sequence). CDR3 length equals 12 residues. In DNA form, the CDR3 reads TGTGCCAGCAGCTTGAATCATCCCCCTGACTTCTTT. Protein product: CASSLNHPPDFF.

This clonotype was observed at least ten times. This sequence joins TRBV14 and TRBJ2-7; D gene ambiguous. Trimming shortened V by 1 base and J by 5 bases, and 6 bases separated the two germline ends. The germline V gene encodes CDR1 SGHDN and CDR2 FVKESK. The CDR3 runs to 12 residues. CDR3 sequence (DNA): TGTGCCAGCAGCCAAGGGTCTAACGAGCAGTACGTC. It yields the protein CASSQGSNEQYV.

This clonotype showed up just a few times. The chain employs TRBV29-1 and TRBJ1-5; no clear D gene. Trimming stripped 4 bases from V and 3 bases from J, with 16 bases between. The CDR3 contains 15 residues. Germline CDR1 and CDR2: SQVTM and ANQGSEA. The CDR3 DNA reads TGCAGCGTTGTAGTCGTAGGACCGTCCAATCAGCCCCAGCATTTT. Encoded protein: CSVVVVGPSNQPQHF.

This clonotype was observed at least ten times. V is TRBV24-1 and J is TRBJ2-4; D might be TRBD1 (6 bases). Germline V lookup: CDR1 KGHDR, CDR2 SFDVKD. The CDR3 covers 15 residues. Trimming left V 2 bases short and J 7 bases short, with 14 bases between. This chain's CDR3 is CATSDSRGPGNIQYF. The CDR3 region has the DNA TGTGCCACCAGTGATTCCAGGGGTCCGGGGAACATTCAGTACTTC.

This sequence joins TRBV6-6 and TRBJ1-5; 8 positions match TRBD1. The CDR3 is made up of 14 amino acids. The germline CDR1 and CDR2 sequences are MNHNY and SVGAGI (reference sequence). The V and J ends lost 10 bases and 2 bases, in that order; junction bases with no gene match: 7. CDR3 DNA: TGTGCCACCTCGACAGGGGCGCGCAATCAGCCCCAGCATTTT. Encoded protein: CATSTGARNQPQHF.

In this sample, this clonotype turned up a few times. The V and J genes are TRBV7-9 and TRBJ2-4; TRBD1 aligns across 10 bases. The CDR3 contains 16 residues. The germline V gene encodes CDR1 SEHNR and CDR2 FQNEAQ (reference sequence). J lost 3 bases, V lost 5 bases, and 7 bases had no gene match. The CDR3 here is CASSPGRTGGKNIQYF. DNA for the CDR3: TGTGCCAGCAGCCCGGGTCGGACAGGGGGCAAAAACATTCAGTACTTC. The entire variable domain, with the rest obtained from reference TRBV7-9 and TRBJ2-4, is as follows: DTGVSQNPRHKITKRGQNVTFRCDPISEHNRLYWYRQTLGQGPEFLTYFQNEAQLEKSRLLSDRFSAERPKGSFSTLEIQRTEQGDSAMYLCASSPGRTGGKNIQYFGAGTRLSVL.

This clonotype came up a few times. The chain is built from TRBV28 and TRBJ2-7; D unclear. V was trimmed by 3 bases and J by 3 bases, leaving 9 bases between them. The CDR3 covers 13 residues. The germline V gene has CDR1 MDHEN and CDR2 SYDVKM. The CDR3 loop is CASSLVFNYEQYF. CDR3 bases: TGTGCCAGCAGTTTGGTCTTTAACTACGAGCAGTACTTC.

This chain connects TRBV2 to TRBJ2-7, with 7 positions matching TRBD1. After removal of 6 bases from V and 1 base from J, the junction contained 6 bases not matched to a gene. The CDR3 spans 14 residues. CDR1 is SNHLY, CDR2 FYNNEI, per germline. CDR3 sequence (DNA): TGTGCCAGCAGGGTCAGGGGGTGGTCCTACGAGCAGTACTTC. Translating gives CASRVRGWSYEQYF.

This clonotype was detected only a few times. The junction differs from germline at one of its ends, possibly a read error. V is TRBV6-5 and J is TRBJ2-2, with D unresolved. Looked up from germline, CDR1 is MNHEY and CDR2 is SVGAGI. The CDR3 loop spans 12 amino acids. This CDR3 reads CASRQNAGELFF. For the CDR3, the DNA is TGTGCCAGCAGGCAGAACGCCGGGGAGCTGTTTTTT.

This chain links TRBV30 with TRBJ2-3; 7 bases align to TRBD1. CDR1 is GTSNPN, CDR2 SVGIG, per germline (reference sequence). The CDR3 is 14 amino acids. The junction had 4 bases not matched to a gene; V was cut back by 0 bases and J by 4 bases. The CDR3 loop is CAWSVQQGADTQYF. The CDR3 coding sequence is TGTGCCTGGAGTGTACAGCAGGGGGCAGATACGCAGTATTTT.

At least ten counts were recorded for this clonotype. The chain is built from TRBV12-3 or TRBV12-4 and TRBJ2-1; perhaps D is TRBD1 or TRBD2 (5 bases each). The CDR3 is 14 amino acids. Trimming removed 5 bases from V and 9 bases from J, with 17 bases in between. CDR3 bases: TGTGCCAGCAGTCCTCGAGGGGCCCTAAGTGAGCAGTTCTTC. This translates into CASSPRGALSEQFF.